Listed below are T cell receptor beta chains from one sample, sequenced in a study of T cell responses to AZD1222 COVID-19 vaccine. Sequencing used immunoSEQ multiplex PCR; TCRdb keeps in-frame clones, though not all of them. The table includes about 120,000 clones, 81% detected once. Sequences were derived from peripheral blood, sampled on day 0 of AZD1222 vaccination. Every receptor here comes from an adult in good health. CDR3s include the opening cysteine and the closing phenylalanine or tryptophan. Fields, in order: J gene, D gene, V gene, clone size, CDR3 DNA, CDR3 protein. D genes are given only for firm matches. A row's size may be missing; if present it is once, few, many or a size class.

>TRBJ1-2|TRBD1|TRBV28|.
TGTGCCAGCAGCCGAAGGCTTCCGACAGGGAACTATGGCTACACCTTC
CASSRRLPTGNYGYTF
>TRBJ2-7|TRBD2|TRBV3-1/TRBV3-2|.
TGTGCCAGCAGCCGTAGCGGGGGGGGCCACGAGCAGTACTTC
CASSRSGGGHEQYF
>TRBJ2-2|.|TRBV12-3/TRBV12-4|.
TGTGCCAGCAGTTCCGACAGAACCGGGGAGCTGTTTTTT
CASSSDRTGELFF
>TRBJ2-5|TRBD2|TRBV7-2|.
TGTGCCAGCAGCTGGGGTAGCGGGGGAGAGACCCAGTACTTC
CASSWGSGGETQYF
>TRBJ2-2|.|TRBV19|once
TGTGCCAGTAGTATCGATTGGGGACATGTCAACACCGGGGAGCTGTTTTTT
CASSIDWGHVNTGELFF
>TRBJ2-1|TRBD1|TRBV10-2|.
TGCGCCAGCAGTGACAGGGGGCAGTGGGTTTACAATGAGCAGTTCTTC
CASSDRGQWVYNEQFF
>TRBJ1-4|TRBD1|TRBV7-9|few
TGTGCCAGCAGCCCAGCCCAGGGGGCTAATGAAAAACTGTTTTTT
CASSPAQGANEKLFF
>TRBJ2-2|TRBD2|TRBV7-2|.
TGTGCCAGCAGCTCGGGGACTAGCGTTGTTAGGGAGCTGTTTTTT
CASSSGTSVVRELFF
>TRBJ1-5|.|TRBV19|.
TGTGCCAGTAGTATAGACACAGATAGCAATCAGCCCCAGCATTTT
CASSIDTDSNQPQHF
>TRBJ2-1|TRBD1|TRBV28|.
TGTGCCAGCAGCCCACGCAGGGGGCGCGCCTACAATGAGCAGTTCTTC
CASSPRRGRAYNEQFF
>TRBJ1-2|TRBD1|TRBV7-2|.
TGTGCCAGCAGCCCCGGGCGGGACAGGGGTTTTGGTGGCTACACCTTC
CASSPGRDRGFGGYTF
>TRBJ1-5|TRBD1|TRBV19|few
TGTGCCAGTAGTGGGGACAGGGGCTCTCATAGCAATCAGCCCCAGCATTTT
CASSGDRGSHSNQPQHF
>TRBJ1-1|TRBD1|TRBV7-2|.
TGTGCCAGCAGCTTAAGCGACAGGGGAAGGACTGAAGCTTTCTTT
CASSLSDRGRTEAFF
>TRBJ1-5|.|TRBV27|once
TGTGCCAGCAGTTTGGGGGGCGGGCAGCCCCAGCATTTT
CASSLGGGQPQHF
>TRBJ2-2|.|TRBV30|.
TGTGCCTGGAGTGTTTGGGGTATCACCGGGGAGCTGTTTTTT
CAWSVWGITGELFF
>TRBJ1-2|.|TRBV7-2|few
TGTGCCAGCAGCTTAGCCCCCCTGCAGGCGAACTATGGCTACACCTTC
CASSLAPLQANYGYTF
>TRBJ2-3|TRBD1|TRBV6-2/TRBV6-3|.
TGTGCCAGCAGTTACCGGGACAGGGGTCTACGTGGAGATACGCAGTATTTT
CASSYRDRGLRGDTQYF
>TRBJ2-3|TRBD1|TRBV19|.
TGTGCCAGTAGATGGGGACAGGGGGCAACAGATACGCAGTATTTT
CASRWGQGATDTQYF
>TRBJ2-2|TRBD1|TRBV5-4|few
TGTGCCAGCACCGGGACAGCGAACACCGGGGAGCTGTTTTTT
CASTGTANTGELFF
>TRBJ1-3|.|TRBV6-2/TRBV6-3|.
TGTGCCAGCAGTACCCCCCTCACACGGAGCTCTGGAAACACCATATATTTT
CASSTPLTRSSGNTIYF
>TRBJ2-2|TRBD2|TRBV9|.
TGTGCCAGCAGCTCTACTTCGGGGGGGCACACCGGGGAGCTGTTTTTT
CASSSTSGGHTGELFF
>TRBJ2-1|.|TRBV5-1|.
TGCGCCAGCCAGTCTAGCGAATCCTACAATGAGCAGTTCTTC
CASQSSESYNEQFF
>TRBJ1-2|.|TRBV27|.
TGTGCCAGCAGGGGGGGCGCGGGACACTACTATGGCTACACCTTC
CASRGGAGHYYGYTF
>TRBJ1-5|TRBD1|TRBV28|.
TGTGCCAGCAGCCTTGACAGGGCTCAGCCCCAGCATTTT
CASSLDRAQPQHF
>TRBJ1-1|.|TRBV19|few
TGTGCCAGTAGCGAATCGGGGTTCATGAACACTGAAGCTTTCTTT
CASSESGFMNTEAFF
>TRBJ2-1|TRBD2|TRBV2|.
TGTGCCAGCAGTGTGGGTCTAGCGGGAGCCAATGAGCAGTTCTTC
CASSVGLAGANEQFF
>TRBJ2-7|.|TRBV5-1|.
TGCGCCAGCAGCCTACAGGACTCGCAGTCCTACGAGCAGTACTTC
CASSLQDSQSYEQYF
>TRBJ2-7|.|TRBV4-3|.
TGCGCCAGCAGCCAGGGGAGGCAGGGGGGTTACGAGCAGTACTTC
CASSQGRQGGYEQYF
>TRBJ1-5|TRBD1|TRBV18|.
TGTGCCAGCTCATCACAGGGGGCGCCCGGACAGCCCCAGCATTTT
CASSSQGAPGQPQHF
>TRBJ1-3|TRBD1|TRBV28|.
TGTGCCAGCAGTTTCAGGGGGGTTTTTTCTGGAAACACCATATATTTT
CASSFRGVFSGNTIYF
>TRBJ2-1|.|TRBV11-3|few
TGTGCCAGCAGCTCCCCGCGGGATGGGTACAATGAGCAGTTCTTC
CASSSPRDGYNEQFF
>TRBJ2-3|TRBD2|TRBV3-1/TRBV3-2|.
TGTGCCAGCAGCCCCCCTAGCGGGAGGGGTACAGATACGCAGTATTTT
CASSPPSGRGTDTQYF
>TRBJ1-5|.|TRBV3-1/TRBV3-2|few
TGTGCCAGCAGCCAAGGACGTGCGCGTCAGCCCCAGCATTTT
CASSQGRARQPQHF
>TRBJ1-3|TRBD1|TRBV3-1/TRBV3-2|.
TGTGCCAGCAGTTTGGGACAGGGTAGAAACACCATATATTTT
CASSLGQGRNTIYF
>TRBJ1-1|.|TRBV28|.
TGTGCCAGCAGATACGGGAGAGGTATGAACACTGAAGCTTTCTTT
CASRYGRGMNTEAFF
>TRBJ1-1|.|TRBV5-1|once
TGCGCCAGCAGCTTGGTGGGCAGGGGGAACACTGAAGCTTTCTTT
CASSLVGRGNTEAFF
>TRBJ1-1|.|TRBV6-5|.
TGTGCCAGCAGTTACTCCCCCCCGAACACTGAAGCTTTCTTT
CASSYSPPNTEAFF
>TRBJ1-3|.|TRBV11-2|.
TGTGCCAGCAGCTTAGCGATTCGGGGCCTTGGAAACACCATATATTTT
CASSLAIRGLGNTIYF
>TRBJ1-5|TRBD1|TRBV7-9|.
TGTGCCAGCAGCATAGGGACAGTATCTTTCCAGCCCCAGCATTTT
CASSIGTVSFQPQHF
>TRBJ2-2|TRBD2|TRBV6-1|.
TGTGCCAGCAGTGAAAGAGCGGGAGGTTTGTCCGGGGAGCTGTTTTTT
CASSERAGGLSGELFF
>TRBJ2-7|.|TRBV6-5|once
TGTGCCAGCAGTCGAGGGATGAACTACGAGCAGTACTTC
CASSRGMNYEQYF
>TRBJ2-7|TRBD1|TRBV28|.
TGTGCCAGCAGGGACAGGGTCCACGAGCAGTACTTC
CASRDRVHEQYF
>TRBJ2-1|.|TRBV5-5|.
TGTGCCAGCAGCTTGGGACAGACCTACAATGAGCAGTTCTTC
CASSLGQTYNEQFF
>TRBJ1-3|.|TRBV30|.
TGTGCCTGGAGTGCCGGACAGCTCTCTGGAAACACCATATATTTT
CAWSAGQLSGNTIYF
>TRBJ2-3|.|TRBV24-1|.
TGTGCCACCAGTGACGGAGGGTTGGATACGCAGTATTTT
CATSDGGLDTQYF
>TRBJ1-1|.|TRBV5-4|.
TGTGCCAGCAGCTTGGCTGGCAAACTAAACACTGAAGCTTTCTTT
CASSLAGKLNTEAFF